These T cell receptor beta chains were read from a single sample in a study of blood T cell repertoires in COVID-19. The table came from immunoSEQ multiplex PCR; TCRdb's copy has only in-frame clones and leaves some out. The repertoire includes about 370,000 clones, more than 80% of them detected once, and approximately 1% sits in the top ten. The specimen sequenced was PBMCs or T cells enriched from blood (not recorded which). The origin of the receptors is a man aged 18 to 35 who had recovered from COVID-19. The CDR3 runs from the conserved cysteine through the conserved F or W. D genes are given only for firm matches. Only some rows state a clone size, as once, few, many or a class for expanded clones.

CDR3aa | CDR3nt | abundance | v_gene | d_gene | j_gene
CASSPDRDVGGYTF | TGTGCCAGCTCACCAGACAGGGACGTAGGTGGCTACACCTTC | - | TRBV18 | TRBD1 | TRBJ1-2
CASSSDRNEQFF | TGTGCCAGCAGCTCTGACAGGAATGAGCAGTTCTTC | - | TRBV7-2 | - | TRBJ2-1
CASSPDRGSGEAFF | TGCGCCAGCAGCCCAGACAGGGGATCAGGTGAAGCTTTCTTT | - | TRBV5-1 | TRBD1 | TRBJ1-1
CASSLATLTSGSLYEQYF | TGTGCCAGCAGTCTTGCAACCCTGACTAGCGGGAGTCTCTACGAGCAGTACTTC | - | TRBV28 | TRBD2 | TRBJ2-7
CASSFRQTYEQYF | TGTGCCAGCAGCTTCAGACAGACCTACGAGCAGTACTTC | - | TRBV7-9 | - | TRBJ2-7
CASSQLRDRFNYGYTF | TGTGCCAGCAGCCAACTCCGGGACAGGTTTAACTATGGCTACACCTTC | - | TRBV3-1/TRBV3-2 | TRBD1 | TRBJ1-2
CASSPTGDGYTF | TGTGCCAGCAGCCCCACAGGGGACGGCTACACCTTC | - | TRBV12-3/TRBV12-4 | TRBD1 | TRBJ1-2
CASSVRGPGFDGNTIYF | TGTGCCAGCAGCGTACGGGGTCCGGGTTTTGATGGAAACACCATATATTTT | - | TRBV5-6 | - | TRBJ1-3
CASSLTGAVAQPQHF | TGTGCCAGCAGTTTAACAGGGGCTGTAGCTCAGCCCCAGCATTTT | - | TRBV27 | TRBD1 | TRBJ1-5
CAAGGEQFF | TGTGCCGCCGGGGGGGAGCAGTTCTTC | - | TRBV27 | TRBD2 | TRBJ2-1
CASSYHRGARTDTQYF | TGTGCCAGCAGTTACCATCGGGGGGCTCGCACAGATACGCAGTATTTT | - | TRBV6-6 | - | TRBJ2-3
CASSFLSGANVLTF | TGTGCCAGCAGTTTCCTTTCTGGGGCCAACGTCCTGACTTTC | - | TRBV28 | - | TRBJ2-6
CASSQKLAGVRFF | TGCGCCAGCAGCCAGAAGCTAGCGGGAGTTCGGTTCTTC | - | TRBV4-3 | TRBD2 | TRBJ2-1
CASSNTGGMNKSPLHF | TGTGCCAGCAGCAACACAGGGGGCATGAATAAATCACCCCTCCACTTT | - | TRBV5-4 | TRBD1 | TRBJ1-6
CASSLTSGRPNEQFF | TGCGCCAGCAGCCTGACTAGCGGGAGACCGAATGAGCAGTTCTTC | once | TRBV4-3 | TRBD2 | TRBJ2-1
CSASAQAEQYF | TGCAGTGCTAGCGCTCAGGCTGAGCAGTACTTC | - | TRBV20-1 | - | TRBJ2-7
CASSQTSPGRVLFF | TGTGCCAGCAGCCAGACTAGCCCGGGCCGGGTGCTGTTTTTT | - | TRBV5-4 | TRBD2 | TRBJ2-2
CASSYGQGGQPQHF | TGTGCCAGCAGTTACGGACAGGGGGGACAGCCCCAGCATTTT | - | TRBV6-6 | TRBD1 | TRBJ1-5
CATSRQSSQGNGAFYEQYF | TGTGCCACCAGCAGACAGTCCTCACAGGGCAACGGGGCTTTCTACGAGCAGTACTTC | - | TRBV15 | - | TRBJ2-7
CASSYQRGYGYTF | TGTGCCAGCAGTTACCAACGGGGCTATGGCTACACCTTC | - | TRBV6-5 | - | TRBJ1-2
CASSVGIFGTGSQETQYF | TGTGCCAGCAGCGTAGGGATTTTCGGGACAGGGTCCCAAGAGACCCAGTACTTC | - | TRBV9 | TRBD1 | TRBJ2-5
CASSGTGNQPQHF | TGTGCCAGCAGTGGGACAGGCAATCAGCCCCAGCATTTT | - | TRBV2 | - | TRBJ1-5
CASSFAQGYEQYF | TGTGCCAGCAGTTTCGCCCAGGGCTACGAGCAGTACTTC | - | TRBV12-3/TRBV12-4 | - | TRBJ2-7
CASSLRYNVLTF | TGTGCCAGTAGTCTCCGTTACAACGTCCTGACTTTC | - | TRBV19 | - | TRBJ2-6
CASSSGRGTIYGYTF | TGTGCCAGCAGCTCCGGTAGAGGAACCATTTATGGCTACACCTTC | - | TRBV5-4 | - | TRBJ1-2
CASSQDWSGSRSSTDTQYF | TGTGCCAGCAGCCAAGATTGGAGCGGGTCGCGGTCGAGCACAGATACGCAGTATTTT | - | TRBV14 | - | TRBJ2-3
CASGSPDGENTEAFF | TGTGCTAGTGGTTCCCCAGACGGGGAGAACACTGAAGCTTTCTTT | - | TRBV12-5 | - | TRBJ1-1
CASSLKRTINEKLFF | TGTGCCAGCAGCTTAAAACGAACTATTAATGAAAAACTGTTTTTT | - | TRBV7-2 | - | TRBJ1-4
CASSPNPGQDYWRSPLHF | TGCGCCAGCAGCCCAAATCCGGGACAGGACTACTGGAGGTCACCCCTCCACTTT | - | TRBV4-3 | TRBD1 | TRBJ1-6
CAWSRGLAGVGDEQFF | TGTGCCTGGAGTAGGGGACTAGCGGGGGTGGGGGATGAGCAGTTCTTC | - | TRBV30 | TRBD2 | TRBJ2-1
CASQGAGNEQFF | TGTGCCAGCCAGGGGGCCGGCAATGAGCAGTTCTTC | once | TRBV28 | TRBD1 | TRBJ2-1
CASSEPAMNNEQFF | TGTGCCAGCAGTGAACCAGCGATGAACAATGAGCAGTTCTTC | once | TRBV6-1 | - | TRBJ2-1
CASSYNTVGEKLFF | TGTGCCAGCAGCTATAACACGGTGGGCGAAAAACTGTTTTTT | - | TRBV11-2 | - | TRBJ1-4
CSYMVGLNTEAFF | TGCAGCTATATGGTTGGGCTGAACACTGAAGCTTTCTTT | few | TRBV29-1 | - | TRBJ1-1
CASSSYTGELFF | TGTGCCAGCTCATCTTACACCGGGGAGCTGTTTTTT | - | TRBV18 | - | TRBJ2-2
CASSFALYYEQYF | TGTGCCAGCAGTTTTGCGCTATACTACGAGCAGTACTTC | - | TRBV28 | - | TRBJ2-7
CASSQGKIGVREQFF | TGCGCCAGCAGCCAAGGGAAGATAGGAGTACGTGAGCAGTTCTTC | - | TRBV4-3 | - | TRBJ2-1